This TCR beta chain was documented in a study of T-cell reconstitution after alpha-beta-depleted transplantation in children. The TCRbeta library incorporated unique molecular identifiers. TCRdb ran MiXCR on the PCR reads and lists one entry per CDR3 protein. The sample carries 100,000 to 120,000 distinct CDR3 sequences, under 13% recorded once. Germline loops: CDR1 DFQATT, CDR2 SNEGSKA (reference sequence). This CDR3 region has 14 residues. V lost 6 bases and J lost 4; bases outside the gene matches: 5. This clonotype was observed at least ten times. J is TRBJ2-1 and V is TRBV20-1, with 11 nucleotides matching TRBD2. This TCR derives from a human donor who donated a stem cell graft to a child with acute lymphoblastic leukemia. Specimen: PBMCs from the stem cell graft donor, collected from the stem cell graft. CDR3 residues: CSATGLAEYNEQFF. CDR3 DNA sequence: TGCAGTGCGACGGGACTAGCGGAGTACAATGAGCAGTTCTTC.